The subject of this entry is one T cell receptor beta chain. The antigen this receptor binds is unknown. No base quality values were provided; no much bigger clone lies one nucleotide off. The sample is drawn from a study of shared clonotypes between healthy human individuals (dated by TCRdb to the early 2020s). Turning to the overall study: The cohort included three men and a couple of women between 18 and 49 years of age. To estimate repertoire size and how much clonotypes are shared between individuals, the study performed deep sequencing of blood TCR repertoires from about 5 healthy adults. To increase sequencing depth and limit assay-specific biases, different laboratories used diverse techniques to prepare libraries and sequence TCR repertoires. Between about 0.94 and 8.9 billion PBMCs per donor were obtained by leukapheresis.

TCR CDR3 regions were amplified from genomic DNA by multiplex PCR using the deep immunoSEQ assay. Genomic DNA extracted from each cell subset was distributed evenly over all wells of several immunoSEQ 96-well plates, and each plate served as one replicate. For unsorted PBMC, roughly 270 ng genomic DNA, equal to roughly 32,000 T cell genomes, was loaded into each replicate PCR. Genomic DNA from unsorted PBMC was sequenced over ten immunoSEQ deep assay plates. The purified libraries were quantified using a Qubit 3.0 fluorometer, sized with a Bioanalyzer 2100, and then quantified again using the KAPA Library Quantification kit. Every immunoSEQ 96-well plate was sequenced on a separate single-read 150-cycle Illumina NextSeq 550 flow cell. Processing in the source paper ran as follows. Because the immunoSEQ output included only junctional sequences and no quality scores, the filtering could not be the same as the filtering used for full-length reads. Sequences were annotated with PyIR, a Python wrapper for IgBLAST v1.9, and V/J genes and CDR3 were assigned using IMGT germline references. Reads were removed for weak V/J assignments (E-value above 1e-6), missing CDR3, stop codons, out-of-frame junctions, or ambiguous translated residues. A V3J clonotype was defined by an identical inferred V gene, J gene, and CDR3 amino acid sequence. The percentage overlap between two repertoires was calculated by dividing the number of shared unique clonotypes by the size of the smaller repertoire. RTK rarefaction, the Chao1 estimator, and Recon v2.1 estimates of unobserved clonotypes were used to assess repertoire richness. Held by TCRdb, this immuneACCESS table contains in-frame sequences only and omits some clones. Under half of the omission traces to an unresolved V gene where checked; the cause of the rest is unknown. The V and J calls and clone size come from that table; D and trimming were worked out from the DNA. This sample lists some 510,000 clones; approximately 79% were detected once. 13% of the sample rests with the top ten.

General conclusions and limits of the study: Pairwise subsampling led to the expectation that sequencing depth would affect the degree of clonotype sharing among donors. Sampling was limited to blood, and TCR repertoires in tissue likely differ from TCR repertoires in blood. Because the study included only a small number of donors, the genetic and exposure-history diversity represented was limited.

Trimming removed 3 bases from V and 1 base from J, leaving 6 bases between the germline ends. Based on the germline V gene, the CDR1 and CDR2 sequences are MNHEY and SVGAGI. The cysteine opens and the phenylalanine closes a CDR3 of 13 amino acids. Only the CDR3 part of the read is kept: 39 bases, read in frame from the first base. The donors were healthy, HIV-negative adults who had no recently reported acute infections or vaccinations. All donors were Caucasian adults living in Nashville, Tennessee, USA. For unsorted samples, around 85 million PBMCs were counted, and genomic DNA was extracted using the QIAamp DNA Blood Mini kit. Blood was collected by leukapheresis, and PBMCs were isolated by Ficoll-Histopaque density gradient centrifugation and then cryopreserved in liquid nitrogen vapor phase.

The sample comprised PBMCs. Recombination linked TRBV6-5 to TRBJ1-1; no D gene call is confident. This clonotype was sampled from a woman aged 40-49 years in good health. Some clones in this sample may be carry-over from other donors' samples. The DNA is TGTGCCAGCAGTTATGGAAAGAACACTGAAGCTTTCTTT. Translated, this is CASSYGKNTEAFF.